The clone carrying this TCR beta chain was recorded only once. Trimming pared 6 bases from V and 6 bases from J, leaving 16 bases between. CDR1 and CDR2 from the germline V gene are GTSNPN and SVGIG (reference sequence). This CDR3 spans 13 amino acids. Patients from Seattle were sampled longitudinally, starting during active infection. This entry is derived from a study of blood T cell repertoires in COVID-19. Background on the study: T cells, B-cell-depleted T cells, or PBMCs provided the cDNA or gDNA that served as material.

Original handling: Reference gene primer amplification gave nucleated cell count estimates. This table comes from immunoSEQ multiplex PCR, and its TCRdb copy is limited to in-frame clones, with some not included. V, J and clone size are those of that table, while D and trimming were read from the DNA. The data show a few hundred thousand clones, roughly 88% seen once. Sequences were obtained from peripheral blood. This rearrangement joins TRBV30 to TRBJ2-3; D not certain. This TCR came from a woman aged 25-40 years with COVID-19, enrolled during active disease. CDR3 sequence (DNA): TGTGCCTGCCGGGTCCTTCGAATTGATACGCAGTATTTT. This encodes CACRVLRIDTQYF.